Here is one T cell receptor beta chain with its context. These data come from a study of T cells after yellow fever vaccination. TCRdb itself ran the 5' RACE reads through MiXCR, one entry per CDR3 protein. The data show approximately 550,000 distinct CDR3 sequences, with about a fifth seen just once and roughly an eighth held by the top ten. This TCR was recovered from a man aged 30-40 years who received the YFV17D yellow fever vaccine. The material was PBMCs, obtained 15 days after the yellow fever booster vaccination.

CDR3: CASSGSTSSRDYNEQFF. DNA for the CDR3: TGTGCCAGCAGTGGCTCCACTAGCTCGCGCGATTACAATGAGCAGTTCTTC. This chain connects TRBV6-1 to TRBJ2-1; a weak D match, TRBD2 (6 bases). CDR1 and CDR2 (germline): MNHNS, SASEGT. This CDR3 comprises 17 residues. V was trimmed by 4 bases and J by 4 bases, leaving 20 bases between them.